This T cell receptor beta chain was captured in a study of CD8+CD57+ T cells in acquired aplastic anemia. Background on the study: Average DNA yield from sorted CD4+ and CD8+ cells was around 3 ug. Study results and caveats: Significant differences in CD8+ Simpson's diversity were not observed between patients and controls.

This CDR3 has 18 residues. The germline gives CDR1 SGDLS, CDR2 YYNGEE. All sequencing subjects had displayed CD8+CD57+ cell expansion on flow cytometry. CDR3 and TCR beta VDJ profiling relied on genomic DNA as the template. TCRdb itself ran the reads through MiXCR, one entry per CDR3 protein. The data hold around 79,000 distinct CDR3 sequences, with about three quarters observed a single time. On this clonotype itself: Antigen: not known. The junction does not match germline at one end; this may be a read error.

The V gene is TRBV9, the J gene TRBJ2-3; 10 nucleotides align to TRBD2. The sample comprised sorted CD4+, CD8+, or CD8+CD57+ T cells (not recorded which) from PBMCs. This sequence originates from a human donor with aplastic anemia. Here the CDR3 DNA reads TGTACCAGCAGCGTAGTAGCGGGAGGCTTCACTAGCACAGATACGCAGTATTTT. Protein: CTSSVVAGGFTSTDTQYF.